The clone carrying this TCR beta chain has at least ten counts. The sample is drawn from a study of early T cells in non-severe SARS-CoV-2 infection. With V trimmed by 2 bases and J by 10 bases, 11 bases remained unmatched. The V gene's germline CDR1 is MGHRA and CDR2 YSYEKL. The CDR3 consists of 16 residues. TCRdb reprocessed the 5' RACE reads with MiXCR, giving one entry per CDR3 protein. The profile shows about 83,000 distinct CDR3 sequences, roughly 10% of them singletons. J is TRBJ1-6 and V is TRBV4-1; 7 nucleotides match TRBD1. The source material was whole blood, sampled at baseline. The receptor was derived from an adult who was a healthcare worker with PCR-confirmed SARS-CoV-2 infection or an uninfected control (not recorded which). The CDR3 DNA sequence: TGCGCCAGCAGCCAATCAAGCACAGGGGCTTACTCACCCCTCCACTTT. It codes for CASSQSSTGAYSPLHF.